These 5 T cell receptor beta chains originate from one sample sequenced in a study of HIV-infected patients and healthy controls. Reverse transcription used 450 to 550 ng RNA and constant-region primers for alpha and beta. Each of the alpha and beta chains got its own library through chain-specific third strand synthesis with indices. TCRdb re-derived calls from the 5' RACE reads in MiXCR, one entry per CDR3 protein. In the table there are 13,000 to 15,000 distinct CDR3 sequences, around 9% of which are singletons. No cell fractionation was done, so the repertoire covers all unsorted peripheral blood T cells. The sample consisted of blood. These receptors originate from an adult in good health.

In the case of this clonotype: This may stem from a read error, because a much larger clone lies one nucleotide away. The genes are TRBV28 and TRBJ2-7; D unresolved. The CDR3 runs 14 residues. Germline V gene sequence: CDR1 MDHEN, CDR2 SYDVKM. Here the CDR3 reads CASSLREFSYKQYF. The CDR3 DNA follows: TGTGCCAGCAGTTTGAGAGAATTCTCCTACAAGCAGTACTTC.

The rearrangement joins TRBV5-1 to TRBJ2-1, with a possible D match to TRBD2 (5 bases). Trimming pared 5 bases from V and 4 bases from J, leaving 7 bases between. Germline-derived CDR1 and CDR2 are SGHRS and YFSETQ. The length of the CDR3 is 12 residues. This chain's CDR3 is CASSAGYNEQFF. CDR3 DNA: TGCGCCAGCAGTGCGGGTTACAATGAGCAGTTCTTC.

This clonotype has a count of ten or more. The chain carries TRBV6-1 and TRBJ1-6; 9 bases match TRBD1. Germline CDR1 and CDR2: MNHNS and SASEGT. The CDR3 loop spans 17 amino acids. Losses at the gene ends were 9 bases for V and 10 bases for J; bases not matched to a gene: 19. CDR3 residues: CASNNPSGTGTNSPLHF. The CDR3 nucleotides are TGTGCCAGTAACAATCCCTCCGGGACAGGGACCAACTCACCCCTCCACTTT.

This clonotype was counted many times. The chain is built from TRBV7-2 and TRBJ2-2, with TRBD2 matching over 7 bases. Germline V CDR1 and CDR2: SGHTA, FQGNSA. The CDR3 has 18 amino acids. Germline trimming cut 2 bases from V and 0 bases from J; bases unmatched to any gene: 9. DNA of the CDR3: TGTGCCAGCAGCTTACTCGGGCGGGGGACCCCGAACACCGGGGAGCTGTTTTTT. Its translation is CASSLLGRGTPNTGELFF.

Concerning this clonotype itself: A much larger clonotype is one base distant, so this may be a read error. This chain links TRBV30 with TRBJ2-1; D is undetermined. This CDR3 has 14 residues. In germline, CDR1 is GTSNPN, CDR2 SVGIG (reference sequence). CDR3 sequence reads: CAWSEITYDNEHFF. The CDR3 DNA follows: TGTGCCTGGAGTGAAATCACCTACGACAATGAGCATTTCTTC.